The 5 T cell receptor beta chains presented below share a single source sample, sequenced in a study of tissue T cells after allogeneic stem cell transplantation. Here immunoSEQ multiplex PCR was the method, and the copy in TCRdb shows in-frame clones only, minus some. The repertoire holds over 2,000 clones, with about 70% as singletons. This research-autopsy study prospectively enrolled adult allogeneic hematopoietic cell transplant recipients with steroid-refractory graft-versus-host disease. The sequencing here drew on colon tissue, taken at autopsy. Source of these receptors: an older male patient with steroid-refractory graft-versus-host disease after an allogeneic stem cell transplant. Some T cells may be provided by the graft donor.

V and J are TRBV29-1 and TRBJ2-3; the match to TRBD2 covers 12 bases. V gave up 4 bases and J gave up 2 bases; unmatched junction bases: 4. The CDR3 length is 15 residues. The V gene's germline CDR1 is SQVTM and CDR2 ANQGSEA. The CDR3 DNA reads as TGCAGCGTTGTTCTAGCGGGGGGGCCCACAGATACGCAGTATTTT. Its protein is CSVVLAGGPTDTQYF.

The rearrangement uses TRBV29-1 and TRBJ2-1; the match to TRBD2 covers 7 bases. V was clipped by 7 bases and J by 7 bases; unmatched bases: 13. The CDR3 consists of 14 residues. The V gene's germline CDR1 is SQVTM and CDR2 ANQGSEA. Written as DNA, the CDR3 is TGCAGCGCTGGTGGGGGGGGTTACGTAAATGAGCAGTTCTTC. Translating it yields CSAGGGGYVNEQFF.

The J gene is TRBJ2-5, the V gene TRBV5-6; maybe TRBD1 (5 bases). There are 11 residues in the CDR3. Trimming removed 0 bases at V and 10 bases at J, with 7 bases between. Germline V CDR1 and CDR2: SGHDT, YYEEEE. CDR3: CASSLEDNQYF. The CDR3 DNA sequence: TGTGCCAGCAGCTTGGAGGACAACCAGTACTTC.

The V call is TRBV20-1, the J call TRBJ2-1; D might be TRBD1 (6 bases). Trimming shortened V by 6 bases and J by 5 bases, and 8 bases separated the two germline ends. This CDR3 contains 11 residues. Germline V lookup: CDR1 DFQATT, CDR2 SNEGSKA (reference sequence). The CDR3 nucleotides read TGCAGTGCGGACAGAAACAATGAGCAGTTCTTC. This encodes CSADRNNEQFF.

This clone was seen a handful of times. The CDR3 loop reads CAWLDGNYGYTF. DNA of the CDR3: TGTGCCTGGTTGGACGGTAACTATGGCTACACCTTC. The chain combines TRBV30 with TRBJ1-2, with unresolved D. V gave up 5 bases and J gave up 1 base, with 8 bases separating them. Germline V gene sequence: CDR1 GTSNPN, CDR2 SVGIG (reference sequence). This CDR3 spans 12 amino acids.